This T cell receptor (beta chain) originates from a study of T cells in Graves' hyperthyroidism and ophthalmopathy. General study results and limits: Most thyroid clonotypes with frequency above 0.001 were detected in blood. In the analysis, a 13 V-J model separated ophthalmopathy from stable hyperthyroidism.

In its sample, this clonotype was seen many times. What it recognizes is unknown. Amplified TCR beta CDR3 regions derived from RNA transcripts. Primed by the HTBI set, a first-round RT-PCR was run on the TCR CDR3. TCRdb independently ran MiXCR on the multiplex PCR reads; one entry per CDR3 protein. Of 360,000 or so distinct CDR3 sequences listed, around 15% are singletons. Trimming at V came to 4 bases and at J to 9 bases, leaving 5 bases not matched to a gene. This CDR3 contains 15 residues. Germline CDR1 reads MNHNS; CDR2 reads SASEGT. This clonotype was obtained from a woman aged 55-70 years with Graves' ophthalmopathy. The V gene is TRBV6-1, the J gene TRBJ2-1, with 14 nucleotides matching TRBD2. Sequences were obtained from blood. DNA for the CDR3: TGTGCCAGCAGTGGGACTAGCGGGAGGATCACTGAGCAGTTCTTC. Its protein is CASSGTSGRITEQFF.